Below, 11 T cell receptor beta chains from the same sample are listed, as sequenced in a study of blood T cell repertoires in COVID-19 (dated by TCRdb to between 2020 and 2021). Libraries were prepared through the immunoSEQ multiplex PCR assay. The table comes from immuneACCESS by way of TCRdb, which keeps in-frame sequences with V and J called. Part of the clones is missing from these tables; in studies checked, under half for an unresolved V gene and the rest for unknown reasons. This sample is represented by a few hundred thousand clones; roughly 88% of them were singletons. 3% to 3.5% of the sample comes from the top ten. Sequenced input: PBMCs or T cells enriched from blood (not recorded which). These TCRs come from a woman between 40 and 50 years old who had been exposed to COVID-19.

The gene calls are TRBV28 and TRBJ2-1; 10 bases line up with TRBD2. Looked up from germline, CDR1 is MDHEN and CDR2 is SYDVKM. The CDR3 extends over 13 amino acids. J was trimmed by 8 bases and V by 8 bases; bases with no gene match: 6. The CDR3, as DNA: TGTGCCAGCCGAGCGGGAGGGTTTTATGAGCAGTTCTTC. Translation: CASRAGGFYEQFF.

This chain connects TRBV4-3 to TRBJ2-6; no reliable D call. Germline CDR1 reads LGHNA; CDR2 reads YSLEER. Trimming removed 0 bases at V and 1 base at J, with 7 bases between. The CDR3 length is 16 residues. CDR3 in DNA: TGCGCCAGCAGCCAAGATGCCGGGTCTGGGGCCAACGTCCTGACTTTC. The encoded protein is CASSQDAGSGANVLTF.

The CDR3 spells CASSIQVRESYGYTF. As DNA, the CDR3 is TGTGCCAGTAGTATTCAGGTGAGGGAGTCCTATGGCTACACCTTC. This rearrangement joins TRBV19 to TRBJ1-2; D not certain. V was clipped by 3 bases and J by 4 bases, with 15 bases between them. CDR3 length: 15 residues. The germline V gene encodes CDR1 LNHDA and CDR2 SQIVND (reference sequence).

The count of this clone is one. The chain has TRBV21-1 and TRBJ2-6; the table's D call, TRBD2, was not checked against the DNA. TRBV21-1 is a listed pseudogene. CDR3 length: 19 residues. In nucleotides, the CDR3 is TGTGCCAGCAGCTGGATCCGAGGGGGGGCGTGCTCTGGGGCCAACGTCCTGACTTTC. This sequence encodes CASSWIRGGACSGANVLTF.

This chain links TRBV28 with TRBJ2-7; 7 positions agree with TRBD1. V was clipped by 4 bases and J by 6 bases; unmatched bases: 15. This CDR3 is 16 amino acids long. Germline V CDR1 and CDR2: MDHEN, SYDVKM. CDR3 loop: CASSSGERTGRGEQYF. CDR3 coding DNA: TGTGCCAGCAGTTCCGGGGAGAGGACAGGACGAGGCGAGCAGTACTTC.

This chain joins TRBV4-1 and TRBJ1-5, with 9 bases that match TRBD1. In germline, CDR1 is MGHRA, CDR2 YSYEKL. The J segment lost 5 bases and the V segment lost 0 bases, leaving 5 bases of the junction unmatched. This CDR3 is built from 16 residues. CDR3 sequence reads: CASSQDGTGRDQPQHF. The CDR3 DNA follows: TGCGCCAGCAGCCAAGACGGGACAGGGAGAGATCAGCCCCAGCATTTT.

The rearrangement links TRBV19 to TRBJ1-2; TRBD1 aligns across 7 bases. Trimming took 1 base from V and 0 from J; bases not matched to a gene: 5. This CDR3 has 16 residues. Germline lookup yields CDR1 LNHDA and CDR2 SQIVND (reference sequence). The CDR3 bases are TGTGCCAGTAGTATAGGAGGACAGGCTGCTAACTATGGCTACACCTTC. Protein product: CASSIGGQAANYGYTF.

The rearrangement links TRBV19 to TRBJ1-2, with 7 bases identical to TRBD1. Germline assignment: CDR1 LNHDA and CDR2 SQIVND (reference sequence). J lost 1 base, V lost 8 bases, and 10 bases had no gene match. The CDR3 is 15 amino acids. In nucleotides, the CDR3 is TGTGCCAGTTCTTTCCGCCAGGGGGGTAACTATGGCTACACCTTC. Encoded protein: CASSFRQGGNYGYTF.

This chain links TRBV2 with TRBJ1-4; 8 bases line up with TRBD1. Trimming at V came to 6 bases and at J to 8 bases, leaving 2 bases not matched to a gene. This CDR3 spans 12 amino acids. Germline V gene data show CDR1 as SNHLY and CDR2 as FYNNEI. The CDR3 sequence is CASRGTGEKLFF. CDR3 coding DNA: TGTGCCAGCAGAGGGACAGGAGAAAAACTGTTTTTT. Full variable domain (missing parts from reference TRBV2 and TRBJ1-4): EPEVTQTPSHQVTQMGQEVILRCVPISNHLYFYWYRQILGQKVEFLVSFYNNEISEKSEIFDDQFSVERPDGSNFTLKIRSTKLEDSAMYFCASRGTGEKLFFGSGTQLSVL.

The chain joins TRBV28 to TRBJ1-3, with no clear D. Germline CDR1 reads MDHEN; CDR2 reads SYDVKM. Trimming left V 5 bases short and J 4 bases short, with 18 bases between. This CDR3 comprises 16 residues. CDR3: CASSTARAPAGNTIYF. The CDR3 region has the DNA TGTGCCAGCAGTACGGCGAGGGCTCCCGCAGGAAACACCATATATTTT.

The J gene is TRBJ1-1, the V gene TRBV19; no clear D. Germline assignment: CDR1 LNHDA and CDR2 SQIVND (reference sequence). The CDR3 totals 14 residues. Trimming took 7 bases from V and 1 from J, leaving 13 bases between them. In nucleotides, the CDR3 is TGTGCCAGTAAAGTCGCAGAAACGAACACTGAAGCTTTCTTT. It translates to CASKVAETNTEAFF.